What follows is one T cell receptor (beta chain) and its context. These data are taken from a study of early T cells in non-severe SARS-CoV-2 infection. At the level of the study: With bulk RNA from unsorted whole blood as input, sequencing yielded unpaired chains.

Germline assignment: CDR1 SGHAT and CDR2 FQNNGV. J gave up 6 bases and V 5 bases, and 7 bases lay outside the gene matches. The CDR3 is 14 amino acids. Each CDR3 protein gets one entry after TCRdb re-called the 5' RACE reads with MiXCR. In the table there are about 83,000 distinct CDR3 sequences, 10% of which are singletons. The source was whole blood, collected at baseline. The chain links TRBV11-2 to TRBJ2-7; 10 bases agree with TRBD2. This clonotype originated in an adult who was a healthcare worker with PCR-confirmed SARS-CoV-2 infection or an uninfected control (not recorded which). As DNA, the CDR3 is TGTGCCAGCAGCCCTGGACTAGCGGAAACCGAGCAGTACTTC. It specifies CASSPGLAETEQYF.